Here is one T cell receptor (beta chain) with its context. Profiling relied on immunoSEQ multiplex PCR, and the TCRdb table lists in-frame clones only, not all of them. The repertoire holds approximately 16,000 clones, with around 69% as singletons. This sample stems from a study of neoadjuvant anti-PD-1 for oral cavity cancer. Germline V gene data show CDR1 as GTSNPN and CDR2 as SVGIG (reference sequence). There are 15 residues in the CDR3. Trimming pared 2 bases from V and 2 bases from J, leaving 15 bases between. This TCR was recovered from a person between 40 and 85 years old with oral cavity squamous cell carcinoma. The chain combines TRBV30 with TRBJ1-2; a weak D match, TRBD1 (6 bases). The sample here was PBMCs, taken before nivolumab (anti-PD-1) treatment. The CDR3 sequence: CAWSPGQPGNYGYTF. In DNA form, the CDR3 reads TGTGCCTGGAGTCCCGGACAGCCTGGGAACTATGGCTACACCTTC.